The clone carrying this T cell receptor (beta chain) occurred many times. Its antigen is not known. Trimming removed 5 bases from V and 8 bases from J; junction bases left unmatched: 11. Germline loops: CDR1 SGHAT, CDR2 FQNNGV. The CDR3 loop spans 15 amino acids. These data are taken from a study of regulatory T cells in long-lasting Graves disease. Study observations and caveats: Those with persistent Graves' had less TCR diversity than newly diagnosed patients.

Libraries of TCR beta came from iRepertoire HTBI primers plus Arm-PCR of CDR3 regions. TCRdb called the multiplex PCR reads again in MiXCR, with one record for every CDR3 protein. The sample has around 450,000 distinct CDR3 sequences, more than 12% seen once; the top ten hold approximately 16%. Documented time point: newly diagnosed GD, antithyroid drugs for less than 3 months. RNA extracted from PBMCs served as the sequencing template. These data were also filed under a second study, of T cells in Graves' hyperthyroidism and ophthalmopathy. In that study: With the HTBI primer set, the TCR CDR3 went through a first round of RT-PCR.

The chain uses TRBV11-2 and TRBJ2-1; 8 bases align to TRBD2. The sequenced sample was peripheral blood mononuclear cells (PBMCs), obtained at new diagnosis, from a patient treated with antithyroid drugs. The sequence was obtained from a woman aged 30 to 39 with Graves disease. The CDR3 region is CASSPYAGGSDEQFF. The CDR3 nucleotides read TGTGCCAGCAGCCCCTACGCGGGAGGCAGCGATGAGCAGTTCTTC. The variable domain in full, with the rest retrieved from reference TRBV11-2 and TRBJ2-1, is EAGVAQSPRYKIIEKRQSVAFWCNPISGHATLYWYQQILGQGPKLLIQFQNNGVVDDSQLPKDRFSAERLKGVDSTLKIQPAKLEDSAVYLCASSPYAGGSDEQFFGPGTRLTVL.